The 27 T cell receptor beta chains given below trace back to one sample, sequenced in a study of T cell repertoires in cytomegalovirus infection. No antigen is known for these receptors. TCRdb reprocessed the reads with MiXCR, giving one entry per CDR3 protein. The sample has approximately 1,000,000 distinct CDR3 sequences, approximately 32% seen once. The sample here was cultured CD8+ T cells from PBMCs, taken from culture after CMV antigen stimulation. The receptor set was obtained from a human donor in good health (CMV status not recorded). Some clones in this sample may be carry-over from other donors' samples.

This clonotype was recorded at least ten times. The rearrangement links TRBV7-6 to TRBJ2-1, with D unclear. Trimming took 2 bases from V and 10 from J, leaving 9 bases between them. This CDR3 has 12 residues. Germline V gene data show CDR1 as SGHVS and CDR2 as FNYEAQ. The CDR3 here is CASSLFSEEQFF. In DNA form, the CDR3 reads TGTGCCAGCAGCTTATTCTCCGAAGAGCAGTTCTTC.

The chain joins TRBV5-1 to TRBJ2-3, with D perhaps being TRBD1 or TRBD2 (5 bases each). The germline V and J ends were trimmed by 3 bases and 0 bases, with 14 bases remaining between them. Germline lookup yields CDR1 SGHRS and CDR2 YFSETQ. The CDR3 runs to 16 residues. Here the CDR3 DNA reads TGCGCCAGCAGCTGGATAGACGAGGGGAGCACAGATACGCAGTATTTT. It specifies CASSWIDEGSTDTQYF.

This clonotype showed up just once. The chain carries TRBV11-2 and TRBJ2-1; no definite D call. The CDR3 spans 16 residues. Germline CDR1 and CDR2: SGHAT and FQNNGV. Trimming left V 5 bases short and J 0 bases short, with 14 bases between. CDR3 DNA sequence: TGTGCCAGCAGCCCCTACAACTGGAGCTCCTACAATGAGCAGTTCTTC. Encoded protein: CASSPYNWSSYNEQFF.

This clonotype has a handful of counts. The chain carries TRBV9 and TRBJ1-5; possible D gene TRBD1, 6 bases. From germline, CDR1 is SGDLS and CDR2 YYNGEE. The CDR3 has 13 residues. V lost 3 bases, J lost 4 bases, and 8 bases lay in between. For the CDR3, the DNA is TGTGCCAGCAGCGCCGGACAGAATCAGCCCCAGCATTTT. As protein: CASSAGQNQPQHF.

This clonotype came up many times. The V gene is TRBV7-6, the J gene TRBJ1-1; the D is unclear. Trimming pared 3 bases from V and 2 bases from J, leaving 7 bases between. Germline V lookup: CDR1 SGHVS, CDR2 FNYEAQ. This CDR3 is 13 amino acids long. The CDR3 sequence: CASSLSDNTEAFF. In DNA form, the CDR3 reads TGTGCCAGCAGCTTGTCGGATAACACTGAAGCTTTCTTT.

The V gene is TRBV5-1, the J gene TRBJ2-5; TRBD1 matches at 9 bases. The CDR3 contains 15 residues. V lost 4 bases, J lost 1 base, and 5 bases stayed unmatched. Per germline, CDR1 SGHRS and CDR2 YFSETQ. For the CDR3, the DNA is TGCGCCAGCAGCCTGGCGGACAGGGGCCAAGAGACCCAGTACTTC. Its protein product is CASSLADRGQETQYF.

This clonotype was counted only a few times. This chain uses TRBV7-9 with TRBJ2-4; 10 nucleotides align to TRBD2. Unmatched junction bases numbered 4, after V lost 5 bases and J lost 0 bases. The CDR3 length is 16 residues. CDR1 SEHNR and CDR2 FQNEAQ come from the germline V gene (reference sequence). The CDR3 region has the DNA TGTGCCAGCAGCCCAGGACTAGCGGAAGCCAAAAACATTCAGTACTTC. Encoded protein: CASSPGLAEAKNIQYF. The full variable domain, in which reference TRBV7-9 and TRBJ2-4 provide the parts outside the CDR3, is DTGVSQNPRHKITKRGQNVTFRCDPISEHNRLYWYRQTLGQGPEFLTYFQNEAQLEKSRLLSDRFSAERPKGSFSTLEIQRTEQGDSAMYLCASSPGLAEAKNIQYFGAGTRLSVL.

In nucleotides, the CDR3 is TGTGCCAGTAGTATAGGGGCAGGGACCTTCAATCAGCCCCAGCATTTT. It codes for CASSIGAGTFNQPQHF. The gene calls are TRBV19 and TRBJ1-5, with D perhaps TRBD1 (5 bases). Trimming removed 1 base at V and 3 bases at J, with 13 bases between. Germline lookup yields CDR1 LNHDA and CDR2 SQIVND (reference sequence). The CDR3 sequence is 16 residues long.

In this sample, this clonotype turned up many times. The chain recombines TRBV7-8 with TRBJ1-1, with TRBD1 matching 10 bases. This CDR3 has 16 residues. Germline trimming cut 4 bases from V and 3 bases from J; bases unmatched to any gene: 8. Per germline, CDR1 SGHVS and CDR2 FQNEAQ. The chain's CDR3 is CASSYTGTGAYTEAFF. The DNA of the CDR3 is TGTGCCAGCAGCTATACCGGGACAGGGGCATACACTGAAGCTTTCTTT. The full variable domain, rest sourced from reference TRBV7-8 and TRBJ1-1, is GAGVSQSPRYKVAKRGQDVALRCDPISGHVSLFWYQQALGQGPEFLTYFQNEAQLDKSGLPSDRFFAERPEGSVSTLKIQRTQQEDSAVYLCASSYTGTGAYTEAFFGQGTRLTVV.

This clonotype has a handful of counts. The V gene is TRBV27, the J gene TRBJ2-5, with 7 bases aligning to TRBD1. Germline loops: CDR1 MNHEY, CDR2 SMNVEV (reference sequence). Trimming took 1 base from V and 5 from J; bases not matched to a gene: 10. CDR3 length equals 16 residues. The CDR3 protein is CASSLFRQGHRETQYF. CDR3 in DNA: TGTGCCAGCAGTTTATTTCGACAGGGCCATCGGGAGACCCAGTACTTC.

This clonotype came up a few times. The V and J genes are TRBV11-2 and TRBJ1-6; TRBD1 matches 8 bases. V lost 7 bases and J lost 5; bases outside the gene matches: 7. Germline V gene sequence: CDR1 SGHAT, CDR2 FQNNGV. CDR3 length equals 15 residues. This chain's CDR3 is CASTSGQGDNSPLHF. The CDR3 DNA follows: TGTGCCAGCACCAGCGGACAGGGCGATAATTCACCCCTCCACTTT.

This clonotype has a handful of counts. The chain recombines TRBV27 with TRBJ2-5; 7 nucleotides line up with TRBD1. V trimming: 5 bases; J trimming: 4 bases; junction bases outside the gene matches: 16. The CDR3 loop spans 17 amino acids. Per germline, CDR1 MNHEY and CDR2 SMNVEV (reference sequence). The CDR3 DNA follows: TGTGCCAGCAGTCCTTCTCAGGGGGACAAGGGTGTAGAGACCCAGTACTTC. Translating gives CASSPSQGDKGVETQYF.

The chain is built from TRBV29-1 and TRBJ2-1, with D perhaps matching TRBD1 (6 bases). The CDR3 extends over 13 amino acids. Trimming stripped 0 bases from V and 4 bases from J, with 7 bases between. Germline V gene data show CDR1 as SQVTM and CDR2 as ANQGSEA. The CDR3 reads CSVEETGYNEQFF. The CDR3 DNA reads TGCAGCGTTGAAGAGACAGGTTACAATGAGCAGTTCTTC.

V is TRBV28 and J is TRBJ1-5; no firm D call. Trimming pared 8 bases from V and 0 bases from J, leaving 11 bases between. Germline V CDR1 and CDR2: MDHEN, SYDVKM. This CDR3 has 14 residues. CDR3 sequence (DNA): TGTGCCAGCCACTGGCAGTATAGCAATCAGCCCCAGCATTTT. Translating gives CASHWQYSNQPQHF.

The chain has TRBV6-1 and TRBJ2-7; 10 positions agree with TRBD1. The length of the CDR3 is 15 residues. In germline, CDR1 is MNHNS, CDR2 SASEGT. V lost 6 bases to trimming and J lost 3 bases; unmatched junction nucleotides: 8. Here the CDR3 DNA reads TGTGCCAGCAGCCCCGGGACAGGGGCTTACTACGAGCAGTACGTC. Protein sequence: CASSPGTGAYYEQYV.

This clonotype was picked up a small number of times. In DNA, the CDR3 is TGTGCCAGCAGTTTAACGGGGGTCGGCATCAATGAGCAGTTCTTC. Protein product: CASSLTGVGINEQFF. The chain links TRBV12-3 or TRBV12-4 to TRBJ2-1; the D gene is possibly TRBD2 (6 bases). The V gene lost 2 bases and the J gene lost 6 bases, with 14 bases spanning the gap. This CDR3 is 15 amino acids long.

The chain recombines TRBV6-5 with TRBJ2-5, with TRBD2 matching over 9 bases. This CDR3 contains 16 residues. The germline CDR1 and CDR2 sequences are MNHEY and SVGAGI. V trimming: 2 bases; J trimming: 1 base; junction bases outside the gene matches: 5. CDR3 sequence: CASSYETSGSQETQYF. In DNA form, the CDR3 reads TGTGCCAGCAGTTACGAGACTAGCGGCTCCCAAGAGACCCAGTACTTC.

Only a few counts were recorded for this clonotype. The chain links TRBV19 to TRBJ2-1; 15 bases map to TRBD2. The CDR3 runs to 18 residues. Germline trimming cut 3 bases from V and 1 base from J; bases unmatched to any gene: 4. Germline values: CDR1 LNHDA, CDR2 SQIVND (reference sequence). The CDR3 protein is CASSMPGLAGGSYNEQFF. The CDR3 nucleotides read TGTGCCAGTAGTATGCCGGGACTAGCGGGGGGATCCTACAATGAGCAGTTCTTC.

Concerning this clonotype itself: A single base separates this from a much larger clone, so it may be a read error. CDR3 nucleotides: TGTGCCAGCAGTTACTCGAACAGATACACCCACAATGAGCAGTTCTTC. This gives the protein CASSYSNRYTHNEQFF. This chain joins TRBV6-5 and TRBJ2-1; no clear D gene. With 0 bases removed from V and 5 bases from J, the gap between germline ends came to 14 bases. CDR1 is MNHEY, CDR2 SVGAGI, per germline. There are 16 residues in the CDR3.

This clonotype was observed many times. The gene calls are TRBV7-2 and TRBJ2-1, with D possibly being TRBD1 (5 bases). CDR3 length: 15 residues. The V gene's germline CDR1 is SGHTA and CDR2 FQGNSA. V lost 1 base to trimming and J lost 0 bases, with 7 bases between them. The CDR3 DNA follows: TGTGCCAGCAGCTTAGGACAGCCCTCCTACAATGAGCAGTTCTTC. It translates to CASSLGQPSYNEQFF. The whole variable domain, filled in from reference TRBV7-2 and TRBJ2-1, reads GAGVSQSPSNKVTEKGKDVELRCDPISGHTALYWYRQSLGQGLEFLIYFQGNSAPDKSGLPSDRFSAERTGGSVSTLTIQRTQQEDSAVYLCASSLGQPSYNEQFFGPGTRLTVL.

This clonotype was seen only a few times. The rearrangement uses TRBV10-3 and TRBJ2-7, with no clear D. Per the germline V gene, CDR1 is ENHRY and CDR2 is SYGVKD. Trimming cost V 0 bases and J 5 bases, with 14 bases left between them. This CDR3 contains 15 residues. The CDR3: CAISESVGGSNEQYF. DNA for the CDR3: TGTGCCATCAGTGAGTCAGTCGGTGGTTCCAACGAGCAGTACTTC.

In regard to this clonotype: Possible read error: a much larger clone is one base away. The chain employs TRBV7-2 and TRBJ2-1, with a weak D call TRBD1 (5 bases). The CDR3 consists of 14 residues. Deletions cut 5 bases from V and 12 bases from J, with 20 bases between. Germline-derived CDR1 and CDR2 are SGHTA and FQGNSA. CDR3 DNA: TGTGCCAGCAGCGACCGAATGCAGGGTTATGGGCAGTTCTTC. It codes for CASSDRMQGYGQFF.

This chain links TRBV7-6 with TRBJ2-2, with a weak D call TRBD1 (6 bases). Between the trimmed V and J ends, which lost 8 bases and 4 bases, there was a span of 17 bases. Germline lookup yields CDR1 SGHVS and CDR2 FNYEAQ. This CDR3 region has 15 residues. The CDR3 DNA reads TGTGCCAGCTCGTCATTTAGCAGGGGCACCGGGGAGCTGTTTTTT. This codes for CASSSFSRGTGELFF.

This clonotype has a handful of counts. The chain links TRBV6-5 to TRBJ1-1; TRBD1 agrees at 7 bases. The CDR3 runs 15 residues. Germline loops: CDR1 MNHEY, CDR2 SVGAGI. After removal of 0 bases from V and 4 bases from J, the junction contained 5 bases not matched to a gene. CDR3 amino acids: CASSYSTGQSTEAFF. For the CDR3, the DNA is TGTGCCAGCAGTTACTCGACGGGACAGAGCACTGAAGCTTTCTTT.

As DNA, the CDR3 is TGTGCCAGTAGTTGGGGGGCTAGTACTGAAGCTTTCTTT. This codes for CASSWGASTEAFF. V is TRBV19 and J is TRBJ1-1, with D perhaps matching TRBD1 (6 bases). The CDR3 is 13 residues long. V lost 5 bases, J lost 5 bases, and 12 bases lay in between. CDR1 and CDR2 from the germline V gene are LNHDA and SQIVND (reference sequence).

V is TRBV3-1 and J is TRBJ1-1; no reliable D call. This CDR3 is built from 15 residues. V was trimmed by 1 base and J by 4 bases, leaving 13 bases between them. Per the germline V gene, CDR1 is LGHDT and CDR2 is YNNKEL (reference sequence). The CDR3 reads CASSQAVEGGTEAFF. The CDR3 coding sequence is TGTGCCAGCAGCCAAGCGGTGGAGGGCGGCACTGAAGCTTTCTTT.

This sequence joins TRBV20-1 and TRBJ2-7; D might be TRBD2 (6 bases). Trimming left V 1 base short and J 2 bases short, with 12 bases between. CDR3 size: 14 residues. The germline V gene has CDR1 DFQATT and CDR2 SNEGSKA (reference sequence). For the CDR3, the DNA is TGCAGTGCTAGAGGCGGGACTTCTACCTACGAGCAGTACGTC. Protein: CSARGGTSTYEQYV.